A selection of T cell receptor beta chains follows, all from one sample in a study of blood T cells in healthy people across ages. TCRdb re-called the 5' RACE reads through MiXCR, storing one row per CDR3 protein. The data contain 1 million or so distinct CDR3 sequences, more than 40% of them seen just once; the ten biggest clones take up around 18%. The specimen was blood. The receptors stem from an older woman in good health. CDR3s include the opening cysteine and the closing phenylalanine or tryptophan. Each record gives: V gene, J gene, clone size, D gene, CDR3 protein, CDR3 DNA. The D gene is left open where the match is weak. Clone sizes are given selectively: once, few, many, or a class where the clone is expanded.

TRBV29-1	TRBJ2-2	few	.	CSVDLAKNTGELFF	TGCAGCGTAGACCTAGCTAAGAACACCGGGGAGCTGTTTTTT
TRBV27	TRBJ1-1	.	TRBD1	CASSLIPRDRVEAFF	TGTGCCAGCAGTTTAATCCCCCGGGACAGGGTTGAAGCTTTCTTT
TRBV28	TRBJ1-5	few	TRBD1	CASSPRQGVNQPQHF	TGTGCCAGCAGTCCGCGACAGGGGGTTAATCAGCCCCAGCATTTT
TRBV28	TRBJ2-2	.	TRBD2	CASSSLASGAPRAGELFF	TGTGCCAGCAGTTCCCTTGCTAGCGGAGCCCCAAGGGCCGGGGAGCTGTTTTTT
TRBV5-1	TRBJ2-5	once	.	CASSLAPVAQETQYF	TGCGCCAGCAGCTTGGCCCCCGTGGCCCAAGAGACCCAGTACTTC
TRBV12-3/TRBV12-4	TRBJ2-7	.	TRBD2	CASRPGLADYNEQYF	TGTGCCAGCAGACCTGGACTAGCGGACTACAATGAGCAGTACTTC
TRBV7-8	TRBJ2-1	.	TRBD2	CASSLLAGGVPYNEQFF	TGTGCCAGCAGCCTACTAGCGGGAGGAGTACCCTACAATGAGCAGTTCTTC
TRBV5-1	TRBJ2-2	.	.	CATTRDNTGELFF	TGCGCCACCACTAGAGATAACACCGGGGAGCTGTTTTTT
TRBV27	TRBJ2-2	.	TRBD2	CASAGGRMAGELFF	TGTGCCAGCGCGGGCGGGAGAATGGCCGGGGAGCTGTTTTTT
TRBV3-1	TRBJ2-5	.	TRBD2	CASSHHGLAGETQYF	TGTGCCAGCAGCCATCACGGACTAGCTGGAGAGACCCAGTACTTC
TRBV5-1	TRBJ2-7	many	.	CASSWTRGSNEQYF	TGCGCCAGCAGCTGGACACGAGGGAGCAACGAGCAGTACTTC
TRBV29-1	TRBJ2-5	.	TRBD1	CSVDGQGRGETQYF	TGCAGCGTCGACGGACAGGGACGAGGGGAGACCCAGTACTTC
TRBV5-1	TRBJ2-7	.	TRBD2	CASSYSGTSGRPYEQYF	TGCGCCAGCAGCTATTCCGGGACTAGCGGACGGCCCTACGAGCAGTACTTC
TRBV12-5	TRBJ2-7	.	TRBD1	CASGTPGQGVYEQYF	TGTGCTAGTGGTACCCCGGGACAGGGGGTCTACGAGCAGTACTTC
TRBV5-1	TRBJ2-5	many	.	CASSFTLGREETQYF	TGCGCCAGCAGCTTTACCCTAGGGCGGGAAGAGACCCAGTACTTC
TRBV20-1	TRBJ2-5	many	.	CSASRVETQYF	TGCAGTGCTAGCCGGGTCGAGACCCAGTACTTC
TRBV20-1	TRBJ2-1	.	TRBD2	CSLNLAGGAPTEQFF	TGCAGTCTAAACTTAGCGGGCGGGGCCCCCACTGAGCAGTTCTTC
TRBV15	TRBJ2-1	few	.	CATSREPGTNEQFF	TGTGCCACCAGCAGGGAGCCCGGGACCAATGAGCAGTTCTTC
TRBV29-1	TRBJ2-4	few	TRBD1	CSVARDRGAKNIQYF	TGCAGCGTTGCCCGGGACAGGGGGGCCAAAAACATTCAGTACTTC
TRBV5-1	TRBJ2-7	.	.	CASSLYGGVDEQYF	TGCGCCAGCAGCTTATACGGGGGAGTTGACGAGCAGTACTTC